The following is a TCR beta chain sequence with its context. Its antigen is unknown. This sample was included in a study of shared clonotypes between healthy human individuals. Profiling relied on immunoSEQ multiplex PCR, and the TCRdb table lists in-frame clones only, not all of them. The sample has about 1.1 million clones; more than 75% are singletons. The CDR3 spans 13 residues. Trimming removed 4 bases from V and 7 bases from J, with 12 bases in between. CDR1 and CDR2 from the germline V gene are SGHRS and YFSETQ. Study results and limitations: Sampling covered blood only; tissue repertoires likely differ. Naive subsets usually exceeded memory subsets in estimated richness. Naive CD4 clonotypes overlapped across several donors at about 5.3%.

The specimen sequenced was memory CD4+ T cells from PBMCs. The subset was: CD45RA-negative fraction. The chain employs TRBV5-1 and TRBJ2-1; D may be TRBD2 (5 bases). This clonotype was obtained from a man in his late teens or twenties in good health. Some clones in this sample may be carry-over from other donors' samples. CDR3 DNA: TGCGCCAGCAGCATGAACCTAGCAAATGAGCAGTTCTTC. This codes for CASSMNLANEQFF.